Following are 7 T cell receptor beta chains from one sample sequenced in a study of Ad26.COV2.S vaccination and SARS-CoV-2 variants. Libraries were prepared by immunoSEQ multiplex PCR; TCRdb keeps only in-frame clonotypes and omits some of them. Altogether over 100,000 clones are present, over 60% being singletons, with the ten largest covering 17%. The source material was peripheral blood, sampled after recovery from COVID-19. The receptors stem from a human donor who had recovered from COVID-19.

This chain connects TRBV7-2 to TRBJ1-2; TRBD1 agrees at 12 bases. There are 14 residues in the CDR3. V trimming: 6 bases; J trimming: 8 bases; junction bases outside the gene matches: 7. CDR1 SGHTA and CDR2 FQGNSA come from the germline V gene. The CDR3 coding sequence is TGTGCCAGCAGTTCGGGACAGGGGGCTGGCGGCTACACCTTC. Encoded protein: CASSSGQGAGGYTF.

About this clone itself: Mismatch with germline at one junction end may stem from a read error. This CDR3 is CASSLDRGPHNEQFF. The CDR3 DNA sequence: TGTGCCAGTAGTTTAGACAGGGGGCCCCACAATGAGCAGTTCTTC. V gene TRBV19 combines with J gene TRBJ2-1; TRBD1 aligns across 10 bases. The germline V gene has CDR1 LNHDA and CDR2 SQIVND (reference sequence). This CDR3 comprises 15 residues. The full variable domain, rest sourced from reference TRBV19 and TRBJ2-1, is DGGITQSPKYLFRKEGQNVTLSCEQNLNHDAMYWYRQDPGQGLRLIYYSQIVNDFQKGDIAEGYSVSREKKESFPLTVTSAQKNPTAFYLCASSLDRGPHNEQFFGPGTRLTVL.

The genes are TRBV15 and TRBJ1-3; tentatively, D is TRBD1 (5 bases). CDR3 length: 14 residues. Germline CDR1 reads LNHNV; CDR2 reads YYDKDF (reference sequence). The germline V and J ends were trimmed by 8 bases and 1 base, with 12 bases remaining between them. CDR3 protein: CATGRGESGNTIYF. For the CDR3, the DNA is TGTGCCACCGGACGGGGGGAGTCTGGAAACACCATATATTTT.

The CDR3 sequence is CASHRGVGADTQYF. In DNA form, the CDR3 reads TGTGCCAGTCACCGGGGGGTTGGGGCAGATACGCAGTATTTT. This chain connects TRBV6-6 to TRBJ2-3, with 7 bases matching TRBD2. V was clipped by 9 bases and J by 4 bases; unmatched bases: 10. The CDR3 is made up of 14 amino acids. In germline, CDR1 is MNHNY, CDR2 SVGAGI (reference sequence).

The V and J genes are TRBV28 and TRBJ2-7, with unresolved D. Germline values: CDR1 MDHEN, CDR2 SYDVKM. The CDR3 loop spans 12 amino acids. The V gene lost 5 bases and the J gene lost 4 bases, with 9 bases spanning the gap. The CDR3 sequence is CASSNTGYEQYF. The CDR3 nucleotides are TGTGCCAGCAGTAACACTGGGTACGAGCAGTACTTC.

The CDR3 region is CASSVGPMGTGELFF. As DNA, the CDR3 is TGTGCCAGCAGTGTCGGCCCTATGGGGACCGGGGAGCTGTTTTTT. The chain recombines TRBV2 with TRBJ2-2; D is unclear. CDR1 SNHLY and CDR2 FYNNEI come from the germline V gene. The CDR3 loop spans 15 amino acids. With 4 bases removed from V and 5 bases from J, the gap between germline ends came to 14 bases.

The chain combines TRBV7-2 with TRBJ2-5; D is perhaps TRBD2 (6 bases). Germline V gene sequence: CDR1 SGHTA, CDR2 FQGNSA. The V end lost 5 bases, the J end lost 6 bases, and 13 bases lay between the germline ends. This CDR3 region has 13 residues. CDR3 coding DNA: TGTGCCAGCAGCCGCCCCCGGGGGAAGACCCAGTACTTC. This sequence encodes CASSRPRGKTQYF.